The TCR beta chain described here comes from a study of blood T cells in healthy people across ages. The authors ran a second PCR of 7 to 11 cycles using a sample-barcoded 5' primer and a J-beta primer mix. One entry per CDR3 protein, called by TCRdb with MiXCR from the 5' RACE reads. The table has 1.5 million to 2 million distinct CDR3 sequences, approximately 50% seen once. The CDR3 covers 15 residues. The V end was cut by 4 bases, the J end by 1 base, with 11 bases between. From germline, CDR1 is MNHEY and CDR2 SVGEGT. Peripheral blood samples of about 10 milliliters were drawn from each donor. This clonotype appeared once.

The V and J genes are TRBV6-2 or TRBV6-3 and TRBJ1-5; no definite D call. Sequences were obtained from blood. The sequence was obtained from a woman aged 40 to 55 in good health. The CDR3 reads CASSSVDGSNQPQHF. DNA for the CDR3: TGTGCCAGCAGTTCAGTCGATGGGAGCAATCAGCCCCAGCATTTT.